The sample holds a few counts of the clone carrying this T cell receptor (beta chain). What it binds is unknown. The CDR3 runs to 11 residues. This record comes from a study of beta chain features in type 1 diabetes. Findings and limits, study-wide: Shorter TCRB CDR3s, moderately but significantly so, were found in Type 1 diabetes patients in all four CD4+ subsets.

Naive, central memory, regulatory and stem cell-like memory cells within the CD4+ compartment were sorted using CD45RO/CCR7/CD25/CD127/CD95/CD27. Every isolated RNA sample was fully reverse transcribed, so sequencing captured expressed TCRB transcripts. Naive, central memory and regulatory T cell samples yielded approximately 3.3 million reads on average. Assay used: immunoSEQ multiplex PCR; TCRdb lists only in-frame clones, some missing. The table lists hundreds of thousands of clones, around an eighth of them singletons. The rearrangement joins TRBV21-1 to TRBJ2-2; no check of the table's D call, TRBD2, against the DNA was made. TRBV21-1 is marked as a pseudogene. The sample taken for sequencing was naive CD4+ T cells from blood. The source of this sequence is a young man with type 1 diabetes. Here the CDR3 DNA reads TGTGCCAGCAGCAGAGAGAGGAAGCTGTTTTTT. Its translation is CASSRERKLFF.